These 4 T cell receptor beta chains share one sample of origin, sequenced in a study of neurological immune-mediated disorders. TCRdb itself ran the 5' RACE reads through MiXCR, one entry per CDR3 protein. The table shows 65,000 to 70,000 distinct CDR3 sequences, with approximately 4.1% occurring only once. Material: PBMCs. These receptors were collected from a man aged 30-40 years with multiple sclerosis.

This clonotype appeared many times. The genes are TRBV5-1 and TRBJ1-4; D is ambiguous. This CDR3 spans 14 amino acids. Germline-derived CDR1 and CDR2 are SGHRS and YFSETQ. V shed 4 bases and J shed 5 bases, with 12 bases lying between them. CDR3 amino acids: CASSAGRNNEKLFF. The DNA of the CDR3 is TGCGCCAGCAGCGCCGGCCGAAACAATGAAAAACTGTTTTTT.

This clonotype was picked up many times. The chain employs TRBV5-1 and TRBJ1-1, with 10 bases that match TRBD1. Germline CDR1 SGHRS, CDR2 YFSETQ. The CDR3 extends over 16 amino acids. The junction had 11 bases not matched to a gene; V was cut back by 5 bases and J by 4 bases. The CDR3, as DNA: TGCGCCAGCAGAGCCGGACAGGGGGGCGGTGGCACTGAAGCTTTCTTT. Translation: CASRAGQGGGGTEAFF. Supplemented by reference TRBV5-1 and TRBJ1-1, the full variable domain reads KAGVTQTPRYLIKTRGQQVTLSCSPISGHRSVSWYQQTPGQGLQFLFEYFSETQRNKGNFPGRFSGRQFSNSRSEMNVSTLELGDSALYLCASRAGQGGGGTEAFFGQGTRLTVV.

This clonotype was counted many times. The genes are TRBV15 and TRBJ2-1; D uncertain. The CDR3 length is 13 residues. In germline, CDR1 is LNHNV, CDR2 YYDKDF (reference sequence). V lost 1 base and J lost 12, with 13 bases in between. This chain's CDR3 is CATSRASTHRQFF. The CDR3 coding sequence is TGTGCCACCAGCAGAGCGTCGACCCACAGGCAGTTCTTC.

This clonotype has a count of ten or more. The rearrangement uses TRBV19 and TRBJ1-1; D gene unclear. Germline V gene sequence: CDR1 LNHDA, CDR2 SQIVND (reference sequence). Trimming pared 11 bases from V and 7 bases from J, leaving 14 bases between. The CDR3 covers 11 residues. The DNA of the CDR3 is TGTGCCTGCAGCGGGGTGGGTGAAGCTTTCTTT. Its protein is CACSGVGEAFF.